This entry describes one TCR beta chain. Its antigen is not known. This entry comes from a study of T cell responses to AZD1222 COVID-19 vaccine. Whole-study findings and limits: Just a handful of people given AZD1222 tested seropositive at baseline.

The method was immunoSEQ multiplex PCR; TCRdb's version includes in-frame clones alone and lacks a portion of them. The table has around 110,000 clones, around 89% seen once; the top ten hold about 3%. The TCR comes from an adult in good health. The sample in question was peripheral blood, obtained on day 0 of AZD1222 vaccination.

The CDR3 DNA follows: TGTGCCAGCAGCTCGACAGGGGGTTTTGAGACCCAGTACTTC. Residues: CASSSTGGFETQYF. The chain uses TRBV7-2 and TRBJ2-5; TRBD1 agrees at 9 bases. The ends lost 4 bases at V and 5 bases at J; junction bases unmatched: 5. The CDR3 runs to 14 residues. The germline V gene has CDR1 SGHTA and CDR2 FQGNSA.